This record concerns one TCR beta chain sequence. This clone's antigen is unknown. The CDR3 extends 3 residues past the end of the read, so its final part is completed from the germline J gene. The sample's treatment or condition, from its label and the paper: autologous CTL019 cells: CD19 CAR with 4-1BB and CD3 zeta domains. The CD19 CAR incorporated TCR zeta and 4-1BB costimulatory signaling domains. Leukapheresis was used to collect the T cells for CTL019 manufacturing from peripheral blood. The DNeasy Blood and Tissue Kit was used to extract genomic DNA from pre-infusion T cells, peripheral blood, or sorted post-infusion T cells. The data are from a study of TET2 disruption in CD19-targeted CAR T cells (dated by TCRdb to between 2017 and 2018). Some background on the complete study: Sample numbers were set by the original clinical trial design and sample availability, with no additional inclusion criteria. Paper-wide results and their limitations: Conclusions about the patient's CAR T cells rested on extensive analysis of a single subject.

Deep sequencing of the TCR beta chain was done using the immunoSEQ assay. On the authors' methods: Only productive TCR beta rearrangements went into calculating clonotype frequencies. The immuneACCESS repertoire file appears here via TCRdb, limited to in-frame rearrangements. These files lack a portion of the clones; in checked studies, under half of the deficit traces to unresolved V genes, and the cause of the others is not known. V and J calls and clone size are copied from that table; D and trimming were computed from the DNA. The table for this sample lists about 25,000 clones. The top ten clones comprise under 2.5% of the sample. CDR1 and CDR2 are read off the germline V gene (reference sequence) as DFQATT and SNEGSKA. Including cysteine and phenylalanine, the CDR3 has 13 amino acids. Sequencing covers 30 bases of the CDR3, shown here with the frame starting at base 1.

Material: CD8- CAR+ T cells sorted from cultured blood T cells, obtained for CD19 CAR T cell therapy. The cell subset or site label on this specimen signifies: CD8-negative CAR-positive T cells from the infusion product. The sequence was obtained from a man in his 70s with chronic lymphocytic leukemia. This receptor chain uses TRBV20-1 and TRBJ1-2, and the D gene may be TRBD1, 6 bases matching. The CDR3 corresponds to CSAPSGTTRDYTF. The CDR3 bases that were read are TGCAGTGCTCCCTCCGGGACAACCCGCGAC.